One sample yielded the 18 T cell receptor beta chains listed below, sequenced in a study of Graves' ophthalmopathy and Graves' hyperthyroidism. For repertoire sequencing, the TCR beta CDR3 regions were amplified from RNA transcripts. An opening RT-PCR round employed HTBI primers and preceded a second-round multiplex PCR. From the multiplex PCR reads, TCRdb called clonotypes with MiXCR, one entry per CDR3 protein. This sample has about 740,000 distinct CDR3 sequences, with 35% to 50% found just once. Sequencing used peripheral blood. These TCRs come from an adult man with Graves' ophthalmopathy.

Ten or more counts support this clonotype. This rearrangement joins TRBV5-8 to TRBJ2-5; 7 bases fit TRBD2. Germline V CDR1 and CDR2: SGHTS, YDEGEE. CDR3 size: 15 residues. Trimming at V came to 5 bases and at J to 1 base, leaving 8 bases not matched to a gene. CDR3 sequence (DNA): TGTGCCAGCAGGTACGATGGGACTATCCAAGAGACCCAGTACTTC. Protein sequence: CASRYDGTIQETQYF.

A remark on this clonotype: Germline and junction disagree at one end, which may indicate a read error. CDR3 region: CAISAGGDSPLHF. The CDR3 DNA follows: TGTGCCATCAGTGCCGGGGGCGATTCACCCCTCCACTTT. The chain is built from TRBV10-1 and TRBJ1-6; tentatively, D is TRBD1 (6 bases). The germline V gene has CDR1 WNHNN and CDR2 SYGVQD (reference sequence). The CDR3 sequence is 13 residues long.

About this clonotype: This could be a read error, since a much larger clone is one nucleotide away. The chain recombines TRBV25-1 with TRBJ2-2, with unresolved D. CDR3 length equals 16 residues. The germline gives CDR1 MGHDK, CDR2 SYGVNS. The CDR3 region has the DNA TGTGCCGGCAGCCTTAGGACGGCCGCGAACACCGGGGAGCTGTTTTTT. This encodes CAGSLRTAANTGELFF.

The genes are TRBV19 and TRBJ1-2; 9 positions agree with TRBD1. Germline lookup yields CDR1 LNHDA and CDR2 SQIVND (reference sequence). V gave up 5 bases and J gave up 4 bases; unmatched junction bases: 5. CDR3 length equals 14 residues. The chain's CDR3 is CASSVLQGAYGYTF. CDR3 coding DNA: TGTGCCAGTAGTGTATTACAGGGGGCCTATGGCTACACCTTC.

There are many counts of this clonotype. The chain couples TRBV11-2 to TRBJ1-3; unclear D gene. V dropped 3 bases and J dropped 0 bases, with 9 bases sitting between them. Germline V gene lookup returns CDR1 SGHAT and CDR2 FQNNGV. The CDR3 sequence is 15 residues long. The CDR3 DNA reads TGTGCCAGCAGCTTGCAACGGAGCTCTGGAAACACCATATATTTT. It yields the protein CASSLQRSSGNTIYF.

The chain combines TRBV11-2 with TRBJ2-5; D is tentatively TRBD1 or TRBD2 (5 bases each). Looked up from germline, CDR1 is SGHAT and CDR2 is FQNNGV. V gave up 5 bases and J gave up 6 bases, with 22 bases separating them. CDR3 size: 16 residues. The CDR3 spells CASSGREGGNSQTQYF. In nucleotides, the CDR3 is TGTGCCAGCAGCGGCAGGGAAGGAGGTAATTCGCAGACCCAGTACTTC.

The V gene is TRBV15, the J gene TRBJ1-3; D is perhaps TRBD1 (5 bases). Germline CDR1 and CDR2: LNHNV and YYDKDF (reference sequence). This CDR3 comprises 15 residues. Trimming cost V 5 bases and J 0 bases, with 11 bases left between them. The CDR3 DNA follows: TGTGCCACCAGCGGAAGACAGTACTCTGGAAACACCATATATTTT. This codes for CATSGRQYSGNTIYF.

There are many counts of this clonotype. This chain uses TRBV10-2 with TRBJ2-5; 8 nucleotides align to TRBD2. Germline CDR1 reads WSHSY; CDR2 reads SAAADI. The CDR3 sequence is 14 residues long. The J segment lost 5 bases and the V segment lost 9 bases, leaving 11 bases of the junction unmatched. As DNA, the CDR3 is TGCGCCAGTTCCCTGCGGGGGGTGGGGGAGACCCAGTACTTC. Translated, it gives CASSLRGVGETQYF.

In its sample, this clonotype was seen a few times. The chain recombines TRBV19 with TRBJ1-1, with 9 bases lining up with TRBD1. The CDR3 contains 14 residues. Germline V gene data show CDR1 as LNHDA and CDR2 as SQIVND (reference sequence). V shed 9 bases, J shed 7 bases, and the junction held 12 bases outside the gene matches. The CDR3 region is CASSYLDRGGEAFF. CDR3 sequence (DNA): TGTGCCAGCAGTTACCTGGACAGGGGTGGTGAAGCTTTCTTT.

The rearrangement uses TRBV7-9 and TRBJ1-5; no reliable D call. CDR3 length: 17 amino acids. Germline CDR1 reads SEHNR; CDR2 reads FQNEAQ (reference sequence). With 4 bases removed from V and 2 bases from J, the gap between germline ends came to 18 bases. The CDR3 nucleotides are TGTGCCAGCAGCTCGGACCATTTGAAAGGACGCAATCAGCCCCAGCATTTT. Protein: CASSSDHLKGRNQPQHF. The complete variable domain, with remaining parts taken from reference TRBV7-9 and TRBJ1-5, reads DTGVSQNPRHKITKRGQNVTFRCDPISEHNRLYWYRQTLGQGPEFLTYFQNEAQLEKSRLLSDRFSAERPKGSFSTLEIQRTEQGDSAMYLCASSSDHLKGRNQPQHFGDGTRLSIL.

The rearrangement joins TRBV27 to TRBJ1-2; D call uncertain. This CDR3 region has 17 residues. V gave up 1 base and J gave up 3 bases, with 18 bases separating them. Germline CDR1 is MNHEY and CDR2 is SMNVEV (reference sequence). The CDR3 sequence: CASSLWPPRTDYYGYTF. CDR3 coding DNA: TGTGCCAGCAGTTTATGGCCTCCTAGGACGGACTACTATGGCTACACCTTC.

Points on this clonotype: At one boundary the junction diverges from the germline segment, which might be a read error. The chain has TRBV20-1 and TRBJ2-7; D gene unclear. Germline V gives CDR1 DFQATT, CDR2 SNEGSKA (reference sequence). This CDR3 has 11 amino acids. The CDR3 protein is CSVEDGYERYF. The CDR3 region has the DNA TGCAGTGTTGAAGATGGCTACGAGCGGTACTTC.

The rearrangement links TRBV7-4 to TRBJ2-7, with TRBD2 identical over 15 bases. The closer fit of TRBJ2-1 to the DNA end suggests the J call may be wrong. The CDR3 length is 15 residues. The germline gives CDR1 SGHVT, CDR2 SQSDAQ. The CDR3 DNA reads TGTGCCAGCAGCTTCGGGACTAGCGGGAGGACTGAGCAGTTCTTC. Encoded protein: CASSFGTSGRTEQFF.

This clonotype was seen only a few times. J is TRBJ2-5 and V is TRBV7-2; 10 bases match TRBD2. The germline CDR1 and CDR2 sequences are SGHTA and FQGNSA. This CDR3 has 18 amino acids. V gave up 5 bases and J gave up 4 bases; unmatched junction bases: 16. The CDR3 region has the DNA TGTGCCAGCAGCCAACGATTCGGGGCTAGCGGGAGTATAGAGACCCAGTACTTC. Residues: CASSQRFGASGSIETQYF.

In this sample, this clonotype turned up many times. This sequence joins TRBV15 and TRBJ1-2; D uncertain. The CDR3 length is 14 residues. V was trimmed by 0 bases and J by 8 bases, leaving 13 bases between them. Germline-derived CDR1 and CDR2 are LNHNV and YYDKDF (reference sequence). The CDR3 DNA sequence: TGTGCCACCAGCAGAGATAGTCTGGTAGGGGGCTACACCTTC. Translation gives CATSRDSLVGGYTF.

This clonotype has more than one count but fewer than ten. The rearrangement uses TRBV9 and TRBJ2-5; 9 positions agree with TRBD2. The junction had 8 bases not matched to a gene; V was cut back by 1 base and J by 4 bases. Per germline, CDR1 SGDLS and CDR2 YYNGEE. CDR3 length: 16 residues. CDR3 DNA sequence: TGTGCCAGCAGCGTATACCGCGGGGGGGCCGTAGAGACCCAGTACTTC. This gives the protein CASSVYRGGAVETQYF.

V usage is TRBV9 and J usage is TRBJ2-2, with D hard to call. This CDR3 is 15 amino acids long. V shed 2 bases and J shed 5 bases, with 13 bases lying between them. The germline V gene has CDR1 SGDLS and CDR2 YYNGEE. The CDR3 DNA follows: TGTGCCAGCAGCGTGGAAGGAAGGCCAACCGGGGAGCTGTTTTTT. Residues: CASSVEGRPTGELFF.

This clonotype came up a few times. CDR3 region: CASSSEGEGTIYF. Here the CDR3 DNA reads TGTGCCAGCAGTTCCGAGGGGGAGGGGACCATATATTTT. J is TRBJ1-3 and V is TRBV12-3 or TRBV12-4; possible D gene TRBD1, 6 bases. There are 13 residues in the CDR3. V was shortened by 4 bases and J by 10 bases, with 14 bases between the two germline ends.